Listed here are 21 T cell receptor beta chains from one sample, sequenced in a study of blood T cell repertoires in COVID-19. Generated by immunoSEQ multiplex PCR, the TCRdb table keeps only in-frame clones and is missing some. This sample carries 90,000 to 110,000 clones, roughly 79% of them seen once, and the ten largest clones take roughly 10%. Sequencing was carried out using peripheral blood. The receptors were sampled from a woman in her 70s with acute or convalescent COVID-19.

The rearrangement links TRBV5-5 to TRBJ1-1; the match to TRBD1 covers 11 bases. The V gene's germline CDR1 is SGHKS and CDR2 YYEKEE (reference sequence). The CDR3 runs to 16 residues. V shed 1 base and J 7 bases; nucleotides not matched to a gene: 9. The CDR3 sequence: CASSLRTGGSLFEAFF. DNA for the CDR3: TGTGCCAGCAGCTTGAGGACAGGGGGCTCGTTGTTTGAAGCTTTCTTT.

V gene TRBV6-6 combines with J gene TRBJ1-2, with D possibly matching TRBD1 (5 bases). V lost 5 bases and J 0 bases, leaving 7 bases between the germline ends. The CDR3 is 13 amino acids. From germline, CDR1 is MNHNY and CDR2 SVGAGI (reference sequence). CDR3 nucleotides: TGTGCCAGCAGTAAGGACACTAACTATGGCTACACCTTC. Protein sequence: CASSKDTNYGYTF.

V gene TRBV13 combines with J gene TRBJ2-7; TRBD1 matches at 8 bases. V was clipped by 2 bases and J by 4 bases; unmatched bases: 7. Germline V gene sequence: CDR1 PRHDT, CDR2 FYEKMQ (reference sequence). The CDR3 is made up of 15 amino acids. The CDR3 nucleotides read TGTGCCAGCAGCTTACGTGGACAGGGTGCATACGAGCAGTACTTC. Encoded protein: CASSLRGQGAYEQYF.

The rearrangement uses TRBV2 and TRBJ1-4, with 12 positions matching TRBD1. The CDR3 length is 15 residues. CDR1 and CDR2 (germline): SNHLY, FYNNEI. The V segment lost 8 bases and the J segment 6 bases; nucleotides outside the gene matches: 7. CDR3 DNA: TGTGCCAGCGGGAGGGACAGGGGGCGGGATGAAAAACTGTTTTTT. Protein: CASGRDRGRDEKLFF.

The DNA for the CDR3 is TGTGCCAGCTCAAAGTCACAGCTGGCAACTAATGAAAAACTGTTTTTT. Translating gives CASSKSQLATNEKLFF. The chain has TRBV18 and TRBJ1-4, with D unclear. Germline CDR1 is KGHSH and CDR2 is LQKENI. The V end was cut by 5 bases, the J end by 0 bases, with 13 bases between. The CDR3 loop spans 16 amino acids.

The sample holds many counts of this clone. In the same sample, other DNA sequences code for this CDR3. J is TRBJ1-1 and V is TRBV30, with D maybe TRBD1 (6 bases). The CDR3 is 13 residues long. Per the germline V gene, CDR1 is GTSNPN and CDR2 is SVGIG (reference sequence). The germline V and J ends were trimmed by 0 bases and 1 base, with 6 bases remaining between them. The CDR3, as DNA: TGTGCCTGGAGTGTACAGGGGAACACTGAAGCTTTCTTT. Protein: CAWSVQGNTEAFF. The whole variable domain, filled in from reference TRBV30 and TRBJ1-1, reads SQTIHQWPATLVQPVGSPLSLECTVEGTSNPNLYWYRQAAGRGLQLLFYSVGIGQISSEVPQNLSASRPQDRQFILSSKKLLLSDSGFYLCAWSVQGNTEAFFGQGTRLTVV.

The CDR3 DNA reads TGTGCCAGCAGCTTCCTAGCGGGAGTGGAGAATGAGCAGTTCTTC. It translates to CASSFLAGVENEQFF. This rearrangement joins TRBV11-2 to TRBJ2-1, with 10 bases fitting TRBD2. The CDR3 is 15 amino acids. The germline gives CDR1 SGHAT, CDR2 FQNNGV. Trimming at V came to 3 bases and at J to 7 bases, leaving 6 bases not matched to a gene. Filled out from reference TRBV11-2 and TRBJ2-1, the complete variable domain reads EAGVAQSPRYKIIEKRQSVAFWCNPISGHATLYWYQQILGQGPKLLIQFQNNGVVDDSQLPKDRFSAERLKGVDSTLKIQPAKLEDSAVYLCASSFLAGVENEQFFGPGTRLTVL.

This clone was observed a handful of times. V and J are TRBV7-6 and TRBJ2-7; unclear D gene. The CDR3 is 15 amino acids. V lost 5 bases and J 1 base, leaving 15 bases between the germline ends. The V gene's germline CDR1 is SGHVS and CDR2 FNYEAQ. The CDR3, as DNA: TGTGCCAGCAGCCCCGGCCGGAGCCCATCCTACGAGCAGTACTTC. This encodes CASSPGRSPSYEQYF.

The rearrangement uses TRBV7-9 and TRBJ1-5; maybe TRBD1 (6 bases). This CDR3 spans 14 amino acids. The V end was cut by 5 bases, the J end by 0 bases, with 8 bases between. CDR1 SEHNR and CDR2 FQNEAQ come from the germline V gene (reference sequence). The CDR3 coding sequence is TGTGCCAGCAGCGCAGGGGATAGCAATCAGCCCCAGCATTTT. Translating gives CASSAGDSNQPQHF.

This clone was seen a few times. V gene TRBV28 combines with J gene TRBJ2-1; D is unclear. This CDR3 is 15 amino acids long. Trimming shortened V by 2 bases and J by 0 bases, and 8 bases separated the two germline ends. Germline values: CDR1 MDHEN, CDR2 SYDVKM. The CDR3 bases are TGTGCCAGCAGTTTAGCGGTGAGCTCCTACAATGAGCAGTTCTTC. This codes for CASSLAVSSYNEQFF.

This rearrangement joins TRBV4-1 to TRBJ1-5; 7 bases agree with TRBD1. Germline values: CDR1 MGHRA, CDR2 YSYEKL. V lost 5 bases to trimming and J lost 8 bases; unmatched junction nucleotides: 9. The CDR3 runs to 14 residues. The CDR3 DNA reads TGCGCCAGCAGCTTTCGACAGGGCGGAGAGCCCCAGCATTTT. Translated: CASSFRQGGEPQHF.

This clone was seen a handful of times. In nucleotides, the CDR3 is TGTGCCAGCAGTTTGCAGAACTATGGCTACACCTTC. Protein: CASSLQNYGYTF. The rearrangement joins TRBV28 to TRBJ1-2, with D unclear. With 3 bases removed from V and 2 bases from J, the gap between germline ends came to 4 bases. The CDR3 runs 12 residues. The germline CDR1 and CDR2 sequences are MDHEN and SYDVKM.

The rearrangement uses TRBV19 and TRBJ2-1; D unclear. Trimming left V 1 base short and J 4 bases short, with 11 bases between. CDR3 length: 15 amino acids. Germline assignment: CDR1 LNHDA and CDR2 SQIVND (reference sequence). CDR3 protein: CASSIVTGPYNEQFF. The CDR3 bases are TGTGCCAGTAGTATAGTGACGGGTCCTTACAATGAGCAGTTCTTC.

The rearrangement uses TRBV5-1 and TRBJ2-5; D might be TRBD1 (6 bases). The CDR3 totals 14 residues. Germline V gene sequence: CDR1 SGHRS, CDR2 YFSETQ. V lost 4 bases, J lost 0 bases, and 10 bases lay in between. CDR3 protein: CASSQDSNQETQYF. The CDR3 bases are TGCGCCAGCAGCCAGGACAGCAACCAAGAGACCCAGTACTTC.

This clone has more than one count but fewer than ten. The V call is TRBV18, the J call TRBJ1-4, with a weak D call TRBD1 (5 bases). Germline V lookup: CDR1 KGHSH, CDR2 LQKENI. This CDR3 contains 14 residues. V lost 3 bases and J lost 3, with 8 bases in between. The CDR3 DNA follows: TGTGCCAGCTCACCCGGGACTGCTAATGAAAAACTGTTTTTT. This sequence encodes CASSPGTANEKLFF.

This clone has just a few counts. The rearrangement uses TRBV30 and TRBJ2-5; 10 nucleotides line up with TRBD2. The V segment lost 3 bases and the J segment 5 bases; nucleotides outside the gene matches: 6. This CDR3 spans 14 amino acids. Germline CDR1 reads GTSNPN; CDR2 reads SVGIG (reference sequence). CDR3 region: CAWSLAGVGETQYF. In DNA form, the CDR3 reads TGTGCCTGGAGCCTAGCGGGGGTCGGGGAGACCCAGTACTTC.

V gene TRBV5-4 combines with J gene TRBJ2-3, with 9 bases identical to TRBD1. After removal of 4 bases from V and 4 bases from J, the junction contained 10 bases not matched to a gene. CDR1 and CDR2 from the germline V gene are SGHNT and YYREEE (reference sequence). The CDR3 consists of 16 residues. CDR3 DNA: TGTGCCAGCAGCCTTATAGGACAGGGGTTGTCAGATACGCAGTATTTT. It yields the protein CASSLIGQGLSDTQYF.

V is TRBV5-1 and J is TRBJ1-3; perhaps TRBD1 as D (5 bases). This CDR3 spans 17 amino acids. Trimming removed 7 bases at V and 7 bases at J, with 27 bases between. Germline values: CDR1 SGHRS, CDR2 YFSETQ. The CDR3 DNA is TGCGCCAGCCAGGCTACCCCGGGGCGCGGGGTTGTGAACACCATATATTTT. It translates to CASQATPGRGVVNTIYF.

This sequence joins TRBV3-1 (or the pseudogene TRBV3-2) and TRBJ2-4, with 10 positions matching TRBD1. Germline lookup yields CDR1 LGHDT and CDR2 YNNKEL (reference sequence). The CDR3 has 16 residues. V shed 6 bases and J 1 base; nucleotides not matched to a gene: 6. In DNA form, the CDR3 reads TGTGCCAGCAGACAAACGGGACAGGGGGCCAAAAACATTCAGTACTTC. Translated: CASRQTGQGAKNIQYF.

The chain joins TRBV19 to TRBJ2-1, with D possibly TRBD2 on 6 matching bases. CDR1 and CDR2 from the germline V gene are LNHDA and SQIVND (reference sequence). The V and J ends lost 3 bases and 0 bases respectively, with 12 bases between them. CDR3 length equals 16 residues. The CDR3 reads CASSIPDGSSYNEQFF. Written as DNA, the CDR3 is TGTGCCAGTAGTATCCCCGACGGGAGCTCCTACAATGAGCAGTTCTTC.

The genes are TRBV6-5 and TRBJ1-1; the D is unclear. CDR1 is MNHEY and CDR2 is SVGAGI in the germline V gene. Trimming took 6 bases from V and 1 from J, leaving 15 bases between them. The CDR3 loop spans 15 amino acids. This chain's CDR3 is CASSLSRLGNTEAFF. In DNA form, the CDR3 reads TGTGCCAGCAGCCTCTCCAGACTGGGGAACACTGAAGCTTTCTTT.